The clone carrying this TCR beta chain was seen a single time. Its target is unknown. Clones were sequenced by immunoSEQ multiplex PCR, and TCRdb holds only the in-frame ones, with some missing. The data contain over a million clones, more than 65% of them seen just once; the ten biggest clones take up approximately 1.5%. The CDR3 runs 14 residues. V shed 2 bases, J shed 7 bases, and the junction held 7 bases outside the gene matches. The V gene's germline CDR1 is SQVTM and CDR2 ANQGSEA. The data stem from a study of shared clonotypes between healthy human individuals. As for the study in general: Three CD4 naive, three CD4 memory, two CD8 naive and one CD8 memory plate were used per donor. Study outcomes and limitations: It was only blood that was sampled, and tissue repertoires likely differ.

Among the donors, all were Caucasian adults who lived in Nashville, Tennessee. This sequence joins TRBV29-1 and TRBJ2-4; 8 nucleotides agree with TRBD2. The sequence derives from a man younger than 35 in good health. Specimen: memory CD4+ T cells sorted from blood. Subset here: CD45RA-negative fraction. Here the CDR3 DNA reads TGCAGCGTTGAAACCGGGGGGGCTAAGAACATTCAGTACTTC. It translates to CSVETGGAKNIQYF.